The clone carrying this T cell receptor (beta chain) was detected only a few times. Its antigen remains unidentified. This was the immunoSEQ v3.0 assay at survey level. Sequencing was designed to cover about 35,000-50,000 T-cell genomes in each sample. Profiling relied on immunoSEQ multiplex PCR, and the TCRdb table lists in-frame clones only, not all of them. This sample has about 33,000 clones, with 78% found just once. The data are from a study of long-term antiretroviral therapy in people with HIV. The study's findings and limits: Participants lacked recorded data on ART adherence, viral resistance or therapy changes. The study found narrower CDR3 length ranges in HIV repertoires than in controls.

Trimming cost V 5 bases and J 8 bases; bases outside gene matches: 4. The germline gives CDR1 SNHLY, CDR2 FYNNEI. This CDR3 spans 12 amino acids. Everyone in the study who had HIV was treated in the United States. The sequence was collected from a woman between 50 and 59 years old with HIV. This sequence joins TRBV2 and TRBJ1-1, with 8 bases lining up with TRBD1. Sequencing used unsorted PBMCs, obtained 3.1 years after starting antiretroviral therapy. The CDR3 bases are TGTGCCAGCAGTTACCGGGACAGGGAAGCTTTCTTT. It translates to CASSYRDREAFF.